The clone carrying this T cell receptor beta chain has more than one count but fewer than ten. Its specificity is not known. Between the trimmed V and J ends, which lost 2 bases and 7 bases, there was a span of 9 bases. The CDR3 has 12 amino acids. Looked up from germline, CDR1 is SGHAT and CDR2 is FQNNGV. This entry comes from a study of Ad26.COV2.S vaccination and SARS-CoV-2 variants. TCRdb's copy holds only in-frame clones and misses some; the assay was immunoSEQ multiplex PCR. The table includes about 320,000 clones, roughly 88% detected once. Treatment: approximately 18 received Ad26.COV2.S at low or high dose, single or two shots; roughly 5 received placebo; per-sample allocation not given. Sampling occurred on day 63 after the first vaccine or placebo injection. Points from the study as a whole: Once vaccination had occurred, spike-specific CD8+ and CD4+ T cell responses reportedly showed substantial breadth.

Sequencing was performed on peripheral blood, taken in a trial of Ad26.COV2.S vaccine versus placebo. The sequence derives from a person aged 18 to 59 who received the Ad26.COV2.S COVID-19 vaccine or a placebo. This chain uses TRBV11-2 with TRBJ2-7; D ambiguous. For the CDR3, the DNA is TGTGCCAGCAGCTTACAAAATCTAGAGCAGTACTTC. It codes for CASSLQNLEQYF. Filled out from reference TRBV11-2 and TRBJ2-7, the complete variable domain reads EAGVAQSPRYKIIEKRQSVAFWCNPISGHATLYWYQQILGQGPKLLIQFQNNGVVDDSQLPKDRFSAERLKGVDSTLKIQPAKLEDSAVYLCASSLQNLEQYFGPGTRLTVT.